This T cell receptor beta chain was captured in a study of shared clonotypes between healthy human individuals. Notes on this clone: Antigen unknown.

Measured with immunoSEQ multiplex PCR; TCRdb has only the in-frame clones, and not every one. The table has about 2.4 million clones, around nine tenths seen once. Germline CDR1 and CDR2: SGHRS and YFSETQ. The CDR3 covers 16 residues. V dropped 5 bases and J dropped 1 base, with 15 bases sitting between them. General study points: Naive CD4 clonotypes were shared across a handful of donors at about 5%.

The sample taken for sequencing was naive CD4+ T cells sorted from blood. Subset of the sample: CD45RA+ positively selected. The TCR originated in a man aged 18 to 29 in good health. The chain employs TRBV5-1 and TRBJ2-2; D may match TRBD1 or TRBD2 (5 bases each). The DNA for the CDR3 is TGCGCCAGCAGATTACGTCGGGGCTTGAACACCGGGGAGCTGTTTTTT. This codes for CASRLRRGLNTGELFF.